This TCR beta chain is from a study of sequential checkpoint blockade in melanoma. Treatment defined: randomized to nivolumab then ipilimumab (arm A) or the reverse (arm B). Live CD3+CD8+ CD19− CD56− cells were sorted from PBMCs. Profiled with immunoSEQ multiplex PCR; TCRdb holds only in-frame clones, not every one. The sample records approximately 28,000 clones, approximately 91% being singletons. This clone showed up just once. V lost 3 bases and J lost 4; bases outside the gene matches: 13. The germline V gene encodes CDR1 SQVTM and CDR2 ANQGSEA. The CDR3 consists of 16 residues. The receptor's source is a human donor with melanoma. The input for sequencing was CD8+ T cells sorted from blood (inferred from file names), taken from a patient given nivolumab and ipilimumab in sequence. The rearrangement uses TRBV29-1 and TRBJ2-7; 9 nucleotides line up with TRBD1. As DNA, the CDR3 is TGCAGCGTTGACTCCTCCTCGGGACAGGGTAGTTACGAGCAGTACTTC. This codes for CSVDSSSGQGSYEQYF.